Sequencing of this T cell receptor (beta chain) was carried out in a study of shared clonotypes between healthy human individuals. The CDR3 runs 17 residues. Deep-level settings were used for running the assay. In replicate PCRs of sorted subsets, approximately 210 ng DNA, about 30,000 T cell genomes, was used. Assay: immunoSEQ multiplex PCR; the TCRdb copy retains only in-frame clones and omits some. This sample has 950,000 to 1,100,000 clones; around 82% occur once, and the top ten carry 0.6% to 0.7%. All donors were Caucasian adults living in Nashville, Tennessee. The chain combines TRBV21-1 with TRBJ2-7; the table's TRBD2 call for D was not verified on the DNA. TRBV21-1 corresponds to a pseudogene. Sequenced material: memory CD4+ T cells from PBMCs. Subset in this sample: CD45RA-negative fraction. The clonotype comes from a man aged 18-30 years in good health. Some clones in this sample may be carry-over from other donors' samples. CDR3 DNA: TGTGCCAGCAGCAAAGTAATAGGCGGGAGGGACTCCTACGAGCAGTACTTC. This encodes CASSKVIGGRDSYEQYF.